The 27 T cell receptor beta chains below were found in one sample sequenced in a study of T cell repertoires in cytomegalovirus infection. Their target antigens are unknown. TCRdb fed the reads into MiXCR, producing one record per CDR3 protein. This table holds a few hundred thousand distinct CDR3 sequences, around 40% found once. The starting material was cultured PBMCs, obtained from culture after CMV antigen stimulation. The receptors shown here come from a human donor in good health (CMV status not recorded). Some clones in this sample may be carry-over from other donors' samples.

This clonotype was seen a few times. The chain employs TRBV9 and TRBJ1-2, with D possibly TRBD1 on 5 matching bases. This CDR3 region has 15 residues. Trimming left V 0 bases short and J 4 bases short, with 13 bases between. From germline, CDR1 is SGDLS and CDR2 YYNGEE. The CDR3 loop is CASSVADSPFYGYTF. CDR3 nucleotides: TGTGCCAGCAGCGTAGCTGACAGTCCATTCTATGGCTACACCTTC.

This chain connects TRBV20-1 to TRBJ2-5; 7 bases are a match to TRBD2. This CDR3 contains 16 residues. Germline V gene data show CDR1 as DFQATT and CDR2 as SNEGSKA (reference sequence). V was pared by 1 base and J by 2 bases, with 10 bases of the junction left unmatched. CDR3 sequence reads: CSARGSRGIVQETQYF. The CDR3 coding sequence is TGCAGTGCTAGAGGGTCGCGGGGGATTGTGCAAGAGACCCAGTACTTC.

The table lists this clonotype with a few counts. The chain is built from TRBV7-2 and TRBJ2-3; a weak D match, TRBD2 (7 bases). Trimming took 7 bases from V and 4 from J, leaving 15 bases between them. The CDR3 is 14 amino acids. In germline, CDR1 is SGHTA, CDR2 FQGNSA. CDR3: CASTLGGGADTQYF. For the CDR3, the DNA is TGTGCCAGCACCCTAGGGGGGGGGGCAGATACGCAGTATTTT.

The chain is built from TRBV6-2 or TRBV6-3 and TRBJ2-6; D might be TRBD1 or TRBD2, each matching 5 bases. CDR1 and CDR2 from the germline V gene are MNHEY and SVGEGT. The germline V and J ends were trimmed by 6 bases and 2 bases, with 14 bases remaining between them. The CDR3 length is 16 residues. CDR3 residues: CASRPLGATGANVLTF. Here the CDR3 DNA reads TGTGCCAGCAGGCCTCTCGGGGCTACTGGGGCCAACGTCCTGACTTTC.

The table lists this clonotype with a few counts. The chain carries TRBV7-8 and TRBJ2-7; 11 bases line up with TRBD1. Unmatched junction bases numbered 14, after V lost 5 bases and J lost 5 bases. CDR3 length equals 17 residues. Germline V gene data show CDR1 as SGHVS and CDR2 as FQNEAQ. CDR3 DNA sequence: TGTGCCAGCAGCCCCCCCGTGGCTGGACAGGGGGCAGACGAGCAGTACTTC. Encoded protein: CASSPPVAGQGADEQYF.

The CDR3 DNA reads as TGTGCCAGCAGCCGATGGACTAGCCTTCACAATGAGCAGTTCTTC. Its translation is CASSRWTSLHNEQFF. The V gene is TRBV6-6, the J gene TRBJ2-1, with 8 bases fitting TRBD2. V lost 6 bases, J lost 5 bases, and 9 bases stayed unmatched. Per germline, CDR1 MNHNY and CDR2 SVGAGI (reference sequence). The CDR3 length is 15 residues.

J is TRBJ1-3 and V is TRBV7-8; D is unresolved. This CDR3 is built from 16 residues. Germline CDR1 reads SGHVS; CDR2 reads FQNEAQ. The V and J ends lost 5 bases and 2 bases respectively, with 16 bases between them. This chain's CDR3 is CASSPWGREAGNTIYF. The CDR3 bases are TGTGCCAGCAGCCCATGGGGAAGGGAGGCTGGAAACACCATATATTTT.

The chain employs TRBV2 and TRBJ2-2; weak D call: TRBD2 (6 bases). There are 13 residues in the CDR3. The ends were cut back, 5 bases at V and 5 bases at J, with 9 bases in the middle. The germline gives CDR1 SNHLY, CDR2 FYNNEI. The CDR3 nucleotides are TGTGCCAGCAGTCCCAGCGGGACCGGGGAGCTGTTTTTT. This gives the protein CASSPSGTGELFF.

The rearrangement joins TRBV18 to TRBJ2-7; 11 positions agree with TRBD1. The trim removed 2 bases at V and 2 bases at J, leaving 2 bases unmatched. This CDR3 is 15 amino acids long. Germline values: CDR1 KGHSH, CDR2 LQKENI. CDR3 sequence: CASSPGTGGTYEQYF. For the CDR3, the DNA is TGTGCCAGCTCACCAGGGACAGGGGGGACCTACGAGCAGTACTTC.

This sequence joins TRBV12-3 or TRBV12-4 and TRBJ2-3; 10 positions match TRBD2. Losses at the gene ends were 6 bases for V and 0 bases for J; bases not matched to a gene: 6. The length of the CDR3 is 16 residues. Written as DNA, the CDR3 is TGTGCCAGCAGCCAGAGCGGGAGGGGAAGCACAGATACGCAGTATTTT. It codes for CASSQSGRGSTDTQYF.

There are a few counts of this clonotype. The rearrangement joins TRBV29-1 to TRBJ2-5, with 7 bases identical to TRBD2. The CDR3 is 12 residues long. CDR1 is SQVTM, CDR2 ANQGSEA, per germline. J lost 4 bases, V lost 6 bases, and 5 bases had no gene match. Here the CDR3 DNA reads TGCAGCGTGCGGGCGGGGGTAGAGACCCAGTACTTC. Encoded protein: CSVRAGVETQYF.

The chain is built from TRBV20-1 and TRBJ2-7; TRBD2 aligns across 7 bases. Unmatched junction bases numbered 13, after V lost 6 bases and J lost 2 bases. CDR1 and CDR2 (germline): DFQATT, SNEGSKA (reference sequence). This CDR3 is built from 15 residues. The CDR3 sequence is CSAFPLGEGTYEQYF. As DNA, the CDR3 is TGCAGTGCCTTCCCACTAGGGGAGGGGACCTACGAGCAGTACTTC.

This chain links TRBV6-2 or TRBV6-3 with TRBJ2-1; D is undetermined. The germline gives CDR1 MNHEY, CDR2 SVGEGT. This CDR3 spans 13 amino acids. Between the trimmed V and J ends, which lost 2 bases and 5 bases, there was a span of 7 bases. The CDR3 loop is CASSYPLNNEQFF. DNA of the CDR3: TGTGCCAGCAGTTACCCCCTTAACAATGAGCAGTTCTTC.

This clonotype was recorded only once. The rearrangement joins TRBV5-5 to TRBJ1-1, with D unclear. The CDR3 covers 12 residues. The ends were cut back, 5 bases at V and 6 bases at J, with 11 bases in the middle. Looked up from germline, CDR1 is SGHKS and CDR2 is YYEKEE (reference sequence). CDR3 sequence reads: CASSDLRAEAFF. CDR3 coding DNA: TGTGCCAGCAGTGATTTGAGGGCTGAAGCTTTCTTT.

This clonotype was seen a few times. The chain links TRBV6-6 to TRBJ2-7; TRBD1 matches 9 bases. Germline V gives CDR1 MNHNY, CDR2 SVGAGI (reference sequence). CDR3 length: 15 amino acids. V was pared by 2 bases and J by 3 bases, with 5 bases of the junction left unmatched. In DNA form, the CDR3 reads TGTGCCAGCAGTTACGGGCGGGACAGGGACTACGAGCAGTACTTC. Residues: CASSYGRDRDYEQYF.

The rearrangement uses TRBV7-2 and TRBJ2-5, with 10 bases that match TRBD2. With V trimmed by 4 bases and J by 0 bases, 14 bases remained unmatched. CDR1 and CDR2 from the germline V gene are SGHTA and FQGNSA. The CDR3 sequence is 19 residues long. This CDR3 reads CASSSIPGLAWENQETQYF. DNA for the CDR3: TGTGCCAGCAGCTCGATTCCGGGACTAGCGTGGGAAAACCAAGAGACCCAGTACTTC.

This sequence joins TRBV20-1 and TRBJ1-1; 9 bases match TRBD1. After removal of 3 bases from V and 5 bases from J, the junction contained 1 base not matched to a gene. Per germline, CDR1 DFQATT and CDR2 SNEGSKA (reference sequence). The CDR3 loop spans 12 amino acids. CDR3 sequence reads: CSARGTGTEAFF. Written as DNA, the CDR3 is TGCAGTGCTAGGGGGACAGGGACTGAAGCTTTCTTT.

The J gene is TRBJ2-7, the V gene TRBV18, with 8 bases lining up with TRBD1. CDR1 and CDR2 from the germline V gene are KGHSH and LQKENI. V was clipped by 6 bases and J by 2 bases; unmatched bases: 9. CDR3 length equals 15 residues. The CDR3 region is CASSLDRGHPYEQYF. The CDR3 DNA follows: TGTGCCAGCTCCCTCGACAGGGGCCACCCCTACGAGCAGTACTTC.

This clonotype was seen only a few times. The chain joins TRBV10-3 to TRBJ2-5, with 7 bases identical to TRBD1. The germline gives CDR1 ENHRY, CDR2 SYGVKD. The CDR3 extends over 14 amino acids. After removal of 10 bases from V and 1 base from J, the junction contained 9 bases not matched to a gene. CDR3 DNA: TGTGCCACCACTCCGGGACAGACCCAAGAGACCCAGTACTTC. It specifies CATTPGQTQETQYF.

The rearrangement uses TRBV18 and TRBJ1-5; D might be TRBD1 (6 bases). The V end was cut by 5 bases, the J end by 2 bases, with 10 bases between. The V gene's germline CDR1 is KGHSH and CDR2 LQKENI. The CDR3 is 14 amino acids. The CDR3 reads CASSNRVRNQPQHF. The CDR3 DNA follows: TGTGCCAGCTCAAACAGGGTCCGCAATCAGCCCCAGCATTTT.

The chain couples TRBV7-6 to TRBJ2-5; D gene unclear. Trimming removed 6 bases from V and 4 bases from J, with 15 bases in between. CDR3 length: 14 amino acids. Germline V CDR1 and CDR2: SGHVS, FNYEAQ. CDR3: CASSSPDVGETQYF. The DNA for the CDR3 is TGTGCCAGCAGTTCACCAGATGTTGGAGAGACCCAGTACTTC.

This chain connects TRBV6-2 or TRBV6-3 to TRBJ1-6; D unclear. The CDR3 extends over 12 amino acids. Germline values: CDR1 MNHEY, CDR2 SVGEGT. V shed 11 bases and J shed 4 bases, with 9 bases lying between them. CDR3 amino acids: CAAQRYNSPLHF. The CDR3 DNA reads TGTGCCGCACAACGGTATAATTCACCCCTCCACTTT.

The CDR3 loop reads CASSDRDNQPQHF. Written as DNA, the CDR3 is TGTGCCAGCAGTGACAGGGACAATCAGCCCCAGCATTTT. The chain links TRBV2 to TRBJ1-5; a possible D gene is TRBD1 (5 bases). The CDR3 has 13 amino acids. Trimming cost V 3 bases and J 3 bases, with 6 bases left between them. Germline V lookup: CDR1 SNHLY, CDR2 FYNNEI.

In this sample, this clonotype turned up a few times. The chain carries TRBV12-5 and TRBJ2-7; a weak D match, TRBD1 (5 bases). This CDR3 comprises 13 residues. V was pared by 2 bases and J by 7 bases, with 12 bases between. Germline loops: CDR1 LGHNT, CDR2 FRNRAP. The CDR3 sequence: CASGLRIDREQYF. The CDR3 bases are TGTGCTAGTGGTTTGAGAATTGACAGAGAGCAGTACTTC.

The rearrangement links TRBV7-8 to TRBJ1-5; D is uncertain. The CDR3 covers 13 residues. CDR1 SGHVS and CDR2 FQNEAQ come from the germline V gene. The V and J ends lost 2 bases and 6 bases respectively, with 8 bases between them. The CDR3 here is CASSLNTAQPQHF. CDR3 sequence (DNA): TGTGCCAGCAGCTTAAACACCGCTCAGCCCCAGCATTTT.

This clonotype has only a few counts. The chain employs TRBV4-1 and TRBJ1-3; the D gene is possibly TRBD1 (5 bases). The V and J ends lost 0 bases and 4 bases respectively, with 7 bases between them. Germline V gene sequence: CDR1 MGHRA, CDR2 YSYEKL. The CDR3 contains 14 residues. The CDR3 sequence: CASSQDEGGNTIYF. The CDR3 DNA is TGCGCCAGCAGCCAAGATGAGGGGGGAAACACCATATATTTT.

The chain uses TRBV11-2 and TRBJ2-1, with D possibly matching TRBD2 (6 bases). The CDR3 runs 15 residues. V was shortened by 1 base and J by 8 bases, with 15 bases between the two germline ends. Per germline, CDR1 SGHAT and CDR2 FQNNGV. CDR3 nucleotide sequence: TGTGCCAGCAGCTTAGGGGCTAGCGTTGGAGATGAGCAGTTCTTC. Residues: CASSLGASVGDEQFF.